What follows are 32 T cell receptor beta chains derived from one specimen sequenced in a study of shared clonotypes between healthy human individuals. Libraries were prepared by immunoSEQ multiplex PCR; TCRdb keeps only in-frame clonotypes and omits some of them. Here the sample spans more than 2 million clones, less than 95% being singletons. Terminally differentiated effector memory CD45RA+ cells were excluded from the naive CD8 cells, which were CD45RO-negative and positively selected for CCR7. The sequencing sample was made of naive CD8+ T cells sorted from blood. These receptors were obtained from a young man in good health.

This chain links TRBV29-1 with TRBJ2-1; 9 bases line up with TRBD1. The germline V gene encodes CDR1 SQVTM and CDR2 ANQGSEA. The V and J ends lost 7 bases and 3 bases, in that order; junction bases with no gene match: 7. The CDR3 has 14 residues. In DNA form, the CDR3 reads TGCAGCGCCGTAGGGACAGGGATCTACAATGAGCAGTTCTTC. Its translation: CSAVGTGIYNEQFF.

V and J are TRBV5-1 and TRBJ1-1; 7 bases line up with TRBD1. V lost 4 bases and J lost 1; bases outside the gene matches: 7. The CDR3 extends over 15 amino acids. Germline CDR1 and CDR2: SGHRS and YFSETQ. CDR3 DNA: TGCGCCAGCAGCAGTTACAGGGGCGAGAACACTGAAGCTTTCTTT. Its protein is CASSSYRGENTEAFF. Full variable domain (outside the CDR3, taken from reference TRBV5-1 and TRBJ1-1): KAGVTQTPRYLIKTRGQQVTLSCSPISGHRSVSWYQQTPGQGLQFLFEYFSETQRNKGNFPGRFSGRQFSNSRSEMNVSTLELGDSALYLCASSSYRGENTEAFFGQGTRLTVV.

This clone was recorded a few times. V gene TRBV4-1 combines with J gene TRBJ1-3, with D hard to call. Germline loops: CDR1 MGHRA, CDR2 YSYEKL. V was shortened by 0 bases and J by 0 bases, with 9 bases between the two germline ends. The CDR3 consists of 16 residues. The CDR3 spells CASSQESAYSGNTIYF. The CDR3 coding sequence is TGCGCCAGCAGCCAAGAGTCGGCATACTCTGGAAACACCATATATTTT.

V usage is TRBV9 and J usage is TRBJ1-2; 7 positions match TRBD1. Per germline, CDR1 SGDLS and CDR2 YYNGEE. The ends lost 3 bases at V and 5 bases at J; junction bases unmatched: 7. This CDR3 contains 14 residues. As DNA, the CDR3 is TGTGCCAGCAGCGAAAGTACAGGGGCTTATGGCTACACCTTC. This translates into CASSESTGAYGYTF.

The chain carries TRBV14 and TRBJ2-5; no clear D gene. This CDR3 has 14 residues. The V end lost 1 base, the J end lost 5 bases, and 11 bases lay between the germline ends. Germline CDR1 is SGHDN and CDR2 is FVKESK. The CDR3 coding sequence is TGTGCCAGCAGCCAAGTATGGGGTTGGGAGACCCAGTACTTC. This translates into CASSQVWGWETQYF.

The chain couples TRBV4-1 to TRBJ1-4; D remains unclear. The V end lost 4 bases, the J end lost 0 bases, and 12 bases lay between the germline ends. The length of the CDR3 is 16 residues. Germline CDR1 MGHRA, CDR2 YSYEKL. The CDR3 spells CASSLSTGTTNEKLFF. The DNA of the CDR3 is TGCGCCAGCAGCCTGTCGACGGGCACAACTAATGAAAAACTGTTTTTT.

CDR3 loop: CASSLASGHEQYF. For the CDR3, the DNA is TGTGCCAGCAGCTTGGCCTCAGGGCACGAGCAGTACTTC. V and J are TRBV5-6 and TRBJ2-7, with a possible D match to TRBD1 (5 bases). The CDR3 runs to 13 residues. Germline CDR1 is SGHDT and CDR2 is YYEEEE. The germline V and J ends were trimmed by 0 bases and 5 bases, with 9 bases remaining between them.

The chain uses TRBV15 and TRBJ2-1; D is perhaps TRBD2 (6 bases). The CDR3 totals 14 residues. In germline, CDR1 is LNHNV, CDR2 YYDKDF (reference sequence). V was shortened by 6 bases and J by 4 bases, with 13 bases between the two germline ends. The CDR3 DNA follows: TGTGCCACCAGAACAGCGGGTCCATACAATGAGCAGTTCTTC. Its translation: CATRTAGPYNEQFF.

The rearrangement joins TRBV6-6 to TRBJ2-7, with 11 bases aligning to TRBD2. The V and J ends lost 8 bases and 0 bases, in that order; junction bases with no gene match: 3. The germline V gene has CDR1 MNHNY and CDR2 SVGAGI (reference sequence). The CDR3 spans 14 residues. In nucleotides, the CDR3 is TGTGCCAGCCTAGCGGGGGGAACCTCCTACGAGCAGTACTTC. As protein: CASLAGGTSYEQYF.

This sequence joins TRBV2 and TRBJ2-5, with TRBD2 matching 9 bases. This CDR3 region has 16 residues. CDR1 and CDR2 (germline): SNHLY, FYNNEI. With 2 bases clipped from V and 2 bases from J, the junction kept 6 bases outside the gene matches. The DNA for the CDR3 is TGTGCCAGCAGTGAACTAGCGGGGTTCAAGCAAGAGACCCAGTACTTC. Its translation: CASSELAGFKQETQYF.

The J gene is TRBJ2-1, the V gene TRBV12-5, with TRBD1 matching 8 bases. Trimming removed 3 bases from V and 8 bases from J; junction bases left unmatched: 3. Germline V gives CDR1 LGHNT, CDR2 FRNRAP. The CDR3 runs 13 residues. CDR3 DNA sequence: TGTGCTAGTGGTTTCGGACAGGGAGATGAGCAGTTCTTC. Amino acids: CASGFGQGDEQFF. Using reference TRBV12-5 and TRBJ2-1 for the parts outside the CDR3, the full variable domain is DARVTQTPRHKVTEMGQEVTMRCQPILGHNTVFWYRQTMMQGLELLAYFRNRAPLDDSGMPKDRFSAEMPDATLATLKIQPSEPRDSAVYFCASGFGQGDEQFFGPGTRLTVL.

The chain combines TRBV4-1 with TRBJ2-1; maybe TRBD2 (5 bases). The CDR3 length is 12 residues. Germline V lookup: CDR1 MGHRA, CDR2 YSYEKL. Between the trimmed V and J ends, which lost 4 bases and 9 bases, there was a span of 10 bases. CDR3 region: CASSRGFSEQFF. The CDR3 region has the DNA TGCGCCAGCAGCCGAGGGTTCAGTGAGCAGTTCTTC.

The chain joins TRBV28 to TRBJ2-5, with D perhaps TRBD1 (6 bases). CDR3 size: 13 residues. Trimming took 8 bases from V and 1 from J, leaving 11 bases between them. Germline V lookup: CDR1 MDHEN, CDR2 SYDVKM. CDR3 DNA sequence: TGTGCCAGCCCCAACAGGGCCCAAGAGACCCAGTACTTC. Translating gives CASPNRAQETQYF.

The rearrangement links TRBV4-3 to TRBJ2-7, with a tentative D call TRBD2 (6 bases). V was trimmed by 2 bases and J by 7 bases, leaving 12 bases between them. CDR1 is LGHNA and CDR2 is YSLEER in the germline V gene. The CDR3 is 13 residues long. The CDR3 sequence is CASSQTWGEEQYF. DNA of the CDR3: TGCGCCAGCAGCCAAACGTGGGGGGAGGAGCAGTACTTC.

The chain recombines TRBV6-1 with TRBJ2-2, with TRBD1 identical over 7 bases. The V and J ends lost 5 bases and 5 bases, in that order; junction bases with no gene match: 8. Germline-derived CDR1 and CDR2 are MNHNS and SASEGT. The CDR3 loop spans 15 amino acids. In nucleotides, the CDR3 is TGTGCCAGCAGTCCCACCCCGACAGGGACCGGGGAGCTGTTTTTT. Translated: CASSPTPTGTGELFF.

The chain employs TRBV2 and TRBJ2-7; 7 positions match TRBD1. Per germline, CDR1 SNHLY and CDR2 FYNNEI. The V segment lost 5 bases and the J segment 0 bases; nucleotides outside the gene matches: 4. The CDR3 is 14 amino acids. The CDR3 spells CASSPGGGSYEQYF. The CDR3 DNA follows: TGTGCCAGCAGTCCAGGGGGTGGCTCCTACGAGCAGTACTTC.

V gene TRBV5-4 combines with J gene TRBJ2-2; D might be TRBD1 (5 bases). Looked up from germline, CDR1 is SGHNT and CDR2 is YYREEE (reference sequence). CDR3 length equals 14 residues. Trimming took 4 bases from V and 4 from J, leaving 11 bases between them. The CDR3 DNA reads TGTGCCAGCAGCAGGGGCATAGGCACCGGGGAGCTGTTTTTT. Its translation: CASSRGIGTGELFF.

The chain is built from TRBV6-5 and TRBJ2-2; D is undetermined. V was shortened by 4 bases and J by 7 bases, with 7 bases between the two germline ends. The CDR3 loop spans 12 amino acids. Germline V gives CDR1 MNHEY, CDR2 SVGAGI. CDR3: CASSSRIGELFF. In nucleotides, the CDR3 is TGTGCCAGCAGTTCCCGCATCGGGGAGCTGTTTTTT.

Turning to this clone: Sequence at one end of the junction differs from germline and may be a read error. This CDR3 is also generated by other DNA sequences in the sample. The CDR3 loop reads CASSLPGQYSEQFF. The CDR3 bases are TGTGCTAGCAGTTTACCGGGACAGTACAGTGAGCAGTTCTTC. The rearrangement joins TRBV6-6 to TRBJ2-1; 7 bases fit TRBD1. Germline CDR1 is MNHNY and CDR2 is SVGAGI (reference sequence). There are 14 residues in the CDR3.

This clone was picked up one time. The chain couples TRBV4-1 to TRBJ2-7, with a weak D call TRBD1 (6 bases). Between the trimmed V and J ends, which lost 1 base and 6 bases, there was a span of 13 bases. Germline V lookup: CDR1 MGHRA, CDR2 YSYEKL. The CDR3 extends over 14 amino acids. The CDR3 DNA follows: TGCGCCAGCAGCCAAGTAGGGGGTTATAGCGAGCAGTACTTC. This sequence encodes CASSQVGGYSEQYF.

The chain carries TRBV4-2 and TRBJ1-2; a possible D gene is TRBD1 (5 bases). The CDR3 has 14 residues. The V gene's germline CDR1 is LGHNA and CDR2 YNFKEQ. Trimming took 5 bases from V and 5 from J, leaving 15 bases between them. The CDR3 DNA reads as TGTGCCAGCAGCTTTCGCGGGACGGAGTATGGCTACACCTTC. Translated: CASSFRGTEYGYTF.

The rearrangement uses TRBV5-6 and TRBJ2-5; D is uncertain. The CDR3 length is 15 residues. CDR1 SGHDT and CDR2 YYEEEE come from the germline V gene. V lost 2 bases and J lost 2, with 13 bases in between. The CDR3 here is CASSFLRGLQETQYF. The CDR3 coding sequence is TGTGCCAGCAGCTTTCTTCGAGGATTACAAGAGACCCAGTACTTC.

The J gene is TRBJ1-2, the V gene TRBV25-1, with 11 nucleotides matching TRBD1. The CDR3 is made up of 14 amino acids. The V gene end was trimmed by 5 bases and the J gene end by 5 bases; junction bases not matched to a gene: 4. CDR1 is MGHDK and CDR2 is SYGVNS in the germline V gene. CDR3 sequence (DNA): TGTGCCAGCAGTCCCGGACAGGGGGCATATGGCTACACCTTC. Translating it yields CASSPGQGAYGYTF.

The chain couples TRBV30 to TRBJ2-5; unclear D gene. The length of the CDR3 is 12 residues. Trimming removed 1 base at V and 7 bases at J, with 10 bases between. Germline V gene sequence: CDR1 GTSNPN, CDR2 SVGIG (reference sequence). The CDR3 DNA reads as TGTGCCTGGAGTGGGCCTTTAGGGACCCAGTACTTC. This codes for CAWSGPLGTQYF.

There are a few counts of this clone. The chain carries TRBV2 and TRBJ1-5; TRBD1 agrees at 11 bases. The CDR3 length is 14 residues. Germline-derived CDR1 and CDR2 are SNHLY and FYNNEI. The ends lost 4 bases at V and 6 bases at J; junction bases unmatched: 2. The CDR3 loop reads CASSAGQGGQPQHF. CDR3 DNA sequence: TGTGCCAGCAGTGCGGGACAGGGGGGTCAGCCCCAGCATTTT.

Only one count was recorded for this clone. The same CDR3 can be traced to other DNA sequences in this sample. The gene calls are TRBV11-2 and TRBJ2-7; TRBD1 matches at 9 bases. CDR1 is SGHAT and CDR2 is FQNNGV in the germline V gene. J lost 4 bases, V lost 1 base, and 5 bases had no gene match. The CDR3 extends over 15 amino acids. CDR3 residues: CASSLGTGGGYEQYF. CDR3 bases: TGTGCCAGCAGCTTAGGTACAGGGGGCGGGTACGAGCAGTACTTC. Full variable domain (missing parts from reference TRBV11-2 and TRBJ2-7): EAGVAQSPRYKIIEKRQSVAFWCNPISGHATLYWYQQILGQGPKLLIQFQNNGVVDDSQLPKDRFSAERLKGVDSTLKIQPAKLEDSAVYLCASSLGTGGGYEQYFGPGTRLTVT.

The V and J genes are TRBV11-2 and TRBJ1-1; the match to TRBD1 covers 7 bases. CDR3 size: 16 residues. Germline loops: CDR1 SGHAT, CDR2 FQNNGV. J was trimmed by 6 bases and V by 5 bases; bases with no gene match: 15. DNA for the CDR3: TGTGCCAGCAGCGTTGGATACAGGGGTTTTAGTTCTGAAGCTTTCTTT. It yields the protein CASSVGYRGFSSEAFF.

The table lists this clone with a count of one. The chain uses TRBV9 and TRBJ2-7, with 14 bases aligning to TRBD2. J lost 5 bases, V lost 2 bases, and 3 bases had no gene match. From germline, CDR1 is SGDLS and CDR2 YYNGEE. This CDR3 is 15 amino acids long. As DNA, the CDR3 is TGTGCCAGCAGCGTCCAGGGACTAGCGGGAGACGAGCAGTACTTC. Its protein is CASSVQGLAGDEQYF. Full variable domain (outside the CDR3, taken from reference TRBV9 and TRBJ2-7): DSGVTQTPKHLITATGQRVTLRCSPRSGDLSVYWYQQSLDQGLQFLIQYYNGEERAKGNILERFSAQQFPDLHSELNLSSLELGDSALYFCASSVQGLAGDEQYFGPGTRLTVT.

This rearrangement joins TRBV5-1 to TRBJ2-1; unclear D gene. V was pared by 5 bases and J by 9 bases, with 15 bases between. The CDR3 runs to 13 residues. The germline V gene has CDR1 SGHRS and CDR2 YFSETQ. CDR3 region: CASSWSVYAEQFF. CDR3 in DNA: TGCGCCAGCAGTTGGTCAGTCTATGCTGAGCAGTTCTTC.

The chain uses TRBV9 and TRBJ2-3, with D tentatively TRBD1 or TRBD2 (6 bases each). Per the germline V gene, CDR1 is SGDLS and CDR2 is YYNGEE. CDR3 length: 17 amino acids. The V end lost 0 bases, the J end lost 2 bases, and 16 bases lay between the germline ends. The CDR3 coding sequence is TGTGCCAGCAGCGTAGAACAGGGAGGCAGCTTCACAGATACGCAGTATTTT. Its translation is CASSVEQGGSFTDTQYF.

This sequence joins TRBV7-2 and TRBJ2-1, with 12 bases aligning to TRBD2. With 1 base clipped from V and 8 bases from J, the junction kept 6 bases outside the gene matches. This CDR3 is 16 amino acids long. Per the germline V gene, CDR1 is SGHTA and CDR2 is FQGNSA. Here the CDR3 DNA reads TGTGCCAGCAGCTTAGGGGGGACTAGCGGGCCCCATGAGCAGTTCTTC. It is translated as CASSLGGTSGPHEQFF.

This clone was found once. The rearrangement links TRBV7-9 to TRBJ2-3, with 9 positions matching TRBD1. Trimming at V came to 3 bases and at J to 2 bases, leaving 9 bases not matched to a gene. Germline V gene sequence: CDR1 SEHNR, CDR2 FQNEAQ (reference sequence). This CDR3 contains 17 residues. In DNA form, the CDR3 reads TGTGCCAGCAGCTTCGTCGGGACAGGGTCTTACACAGATACGCAGTATTTT. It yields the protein CASSFVGTGSYTDTQYF.